These 12 T cell receptor beta chains were all obtained from the same sample, sequenced in a study of T cells expressing NK-cell markers. TCRdb re-called the 5' RACE reads and gives one entry per CDR3 protein, without DNA. The table for this sample gives 150,000 or so distinct CDR3 sequences. The sequencing sample was made of blood T cells: a sorted CD56 or NKG2C T cell subset, CD4+ or CD8+ T cells, or bulk PBMC T cells (not recorded which). These receptors all stem from a woman aged 18 to 69 in good health.

The chain uses TRBV7-9 and TRBJ2-3. Per germline, CDR1 SEHNR and CDR2 FQNEAQ (reference sequence). This CDR3 has 17 residues. The CDR3 is CASSVRLGASETDTQYF.

The rearrangement uses TRBV5-1 and TRBJ2-5; TCRdb reports TRBD1, a call that lacks DNA to check it against. The CDR3 contains 15 residues. Germline V gene lookup returns CDR1 SGHRS and CDR2 YFSETQ. CDR3 amino acids: CASSLAGQGRETQYF.

This sequence joins TRBV6-1 and TRBJ1-4; TCRdb lists TRBD1, though no DNA is available to test this call. The germline V gene encodes CDR1 MNHNS and CDR2 SASEGT. The CDR3 runs to 14 residues. The CDR3 spells CASSQQGSNEKLFF.

This sequence joins TRBV12-3 or TRBV12-4 and TRBJ2-1; absent DNA, TCRdb's TRBD2 call cannot be checked. There are 16 residues in the CDR3. The CDR3 reads CASSPTRLVSYNEQFF.

The J gene is TRBJ2-2, the V gene TRBV4-1; TCRdb returns TRBD1, unconfirmable since there is no DNA. Germline lookup yields CDR1 MGHRA and CDR2 YSYEKL. The CDR3 has 15 residues. The CDR3 loop reads CASSQGHRGAGELFF.

The chain recombines TRBV30 with TRBJ2-3; TCRdb's D gene call, TRBD2, goes unchecked for lack of DNA. The CDR3 has 15 amino acids. The V gene's germline CDR1 is GTSNPN and CDR2 SVGIG (reference sequence). The CDR3 sequence: CAWSQSGARTDTQYF.

This sequence joins TRBV9 and TRBJ2-3; TCRdb lists TRBD2, though no DNA is available to test this call. Germline V gene lookup returns CDR1 SGDLS and CDR2 YYNGEE. The CDR3 length is 16 residues. CDR3 residues: CASSVSSNQAADTQYF.

CDR3 sequence reads: CSARGPGEGIGYGYTF. The gene calls are TRBV20-1 and TRBJ1-2; TCRdb's D call, TRBD1, is unchecked because there is no DNA. The CDR3 consists of 16 residues. CDR1 is DFQATT, CDR2 SNEGSKA, per germline (reference sequence).

This chain links TRBV5-1 with TRBJ1-1; TCRdb picks TRBD1, but there is no DNA to check that call. The CDR3 extends over 14 amino acids. Germline loops: CDR1 SGHRS, CDR2 YFSETQ. CDR3: CASSPDRVDTEAFF.

The CDR3 loop reads CASSNEVSLRANEQFF. The V call is TRBV5-1, the J call TRBJ2-1. The CDR3 loop spans 16 amino acids. Germline CDR1 is SGHRS and CDR2 is YFSETQ.

The chain combines TRBV7-3 with TRBJ1-6. The germline gives CDR1 SGHTA, CDR2 FQGTGA. The CDR3 totals 13 residues. This CDR3 reads CASSLTGNSPLHF.

The CDR3 sequence: CASKLDGANVLTF. The V call is TRBV5-1, the J call TRBJ2-6. The CDR3 spans 13 residues. CDR1 and CDR2 (germline): SGHRS, YFSETQ.